This T cell receptor beta chain was identified in a study of T cells in Graves' hyperthyroidism and ophthalmopathy. This clonotype turned up a few times. RNA transcripts gave rise to amplified TCR beta CDR3 regions. Carried out on the TCR CDR3, a first-round RT-PCR used the HTBI primer set. One entry per CDR3 protein results from TCRdb running MiXCR on the multiplex PCR reads. Here the sample spans hundreds of thousands of distinct CDR3 sequences, around 46% being singletons. Germline lookup yields CDR1 SGHTA and CDR2 FQGNSA. This CDR3 comprises 14 residues. Trimming left V 8 bases short and J 5 bases short, with 19 bases between.

The specimen sequenced was peripheral blood or thyroid tissue (not recorded which). The receptor was derived from a woman between 18 and 29 years old with Graves' hyperthyroidism. The chain employs TRBV7-2 and TRBJ2-7, with D maybe TRBD2 (6 bases). The CDR3, as DNA: TGTGCCAGCTCCCGGGACTCCATCATTCACGAGCAGTACTTC. This translates into CASSRDSIIHEQYF.